This TCR beta chain derives from a study of cytomegalovirus exposure and HLA in healthy donors. On the study more broadly: Early on, a data release was issued that held approximately 92 million unique TCRs from HLA-typed donors.

13 Jbeta primers and 60 Vbeta primers were used for the PCR. Data came from immunoSEQ multiplex PCR; TCRdb stores just in-frame clones and leaves some out. The sample records under 200,000 clones, 75% to 85% being singletons. The germline CDR1 and CDR2 sequences are MGHDK and SYGVNS. V lost 4 bases and J lost 8; bases outside the gene matches: 8. The CDR3 has 15 amino acids. Donors had nominal health at sampling but likely had unrecorded immune exposures. Sequenced sample: PBMCs. The chain employs TRBV25-1 and TRBJ2-1, with 10 bases aligning to TRBD2. This clonotype originated in a woman aged 45-65 years in good health and CMV-seronegative. The CDR3 is CASSGSLAGADEQFF. The CDR3 DNA reads as TGTGCCAGCAGTGGGTCCCTAGCGGGGGCAGATGAGCAGTTCTTC.